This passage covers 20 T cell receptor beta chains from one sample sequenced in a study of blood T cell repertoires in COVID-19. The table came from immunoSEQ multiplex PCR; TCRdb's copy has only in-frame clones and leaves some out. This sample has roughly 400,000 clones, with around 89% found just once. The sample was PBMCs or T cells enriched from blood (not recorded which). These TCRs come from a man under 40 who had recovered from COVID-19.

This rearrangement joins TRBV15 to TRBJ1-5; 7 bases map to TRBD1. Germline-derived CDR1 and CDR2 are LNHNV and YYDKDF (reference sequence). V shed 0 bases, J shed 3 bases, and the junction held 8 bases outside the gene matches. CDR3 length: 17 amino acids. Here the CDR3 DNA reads TGTGCCACCAGCAGAGACCGGGACAGATTAATCAATCAGCCCCAGCATTTT. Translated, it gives CATSRDRDRLINQPQHF.

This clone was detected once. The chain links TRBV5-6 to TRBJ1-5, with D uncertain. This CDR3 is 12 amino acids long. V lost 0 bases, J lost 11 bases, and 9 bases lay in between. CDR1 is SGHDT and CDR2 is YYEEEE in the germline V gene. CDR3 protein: CASSLATGTQHF. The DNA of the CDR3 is TGTGCCAGCAGCTTGGCGACGGGAACCCAGCATTTT.

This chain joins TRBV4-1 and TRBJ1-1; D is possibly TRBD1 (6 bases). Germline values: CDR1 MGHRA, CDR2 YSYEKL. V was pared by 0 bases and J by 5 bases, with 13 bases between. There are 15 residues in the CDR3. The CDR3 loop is CASSQEGGARTEAFF. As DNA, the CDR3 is TGCGCCAGCAGCCAAGAAGGGGGGGCGAGAACTGAAGCTTTCTTT.

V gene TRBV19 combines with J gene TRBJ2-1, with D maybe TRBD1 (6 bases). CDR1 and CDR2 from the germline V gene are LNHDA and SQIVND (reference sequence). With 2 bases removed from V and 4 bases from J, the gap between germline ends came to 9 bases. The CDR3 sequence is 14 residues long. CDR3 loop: CASSILRGYNEQFF. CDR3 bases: TGTGCCAGTAGTATACTAAGGGGGTACAATGAGCAGTTCTTC.

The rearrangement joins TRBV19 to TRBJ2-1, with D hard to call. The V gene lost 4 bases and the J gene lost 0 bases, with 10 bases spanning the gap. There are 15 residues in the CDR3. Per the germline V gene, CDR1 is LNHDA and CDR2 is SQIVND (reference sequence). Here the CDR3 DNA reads TGTGCCAGTAGTAGTAGCACATTCTCCTACAATGAGCAGTTCTTC. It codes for CASSSSTFSYNEQFF.

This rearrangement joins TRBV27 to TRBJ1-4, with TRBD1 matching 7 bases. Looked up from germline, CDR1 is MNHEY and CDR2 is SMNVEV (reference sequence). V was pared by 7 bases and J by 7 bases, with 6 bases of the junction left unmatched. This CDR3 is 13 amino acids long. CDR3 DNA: TGTGCCAGCAAGACAGGGCTCGGTGAAAAACTGTTTTTT. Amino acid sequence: CASKTGLGEKLFF.

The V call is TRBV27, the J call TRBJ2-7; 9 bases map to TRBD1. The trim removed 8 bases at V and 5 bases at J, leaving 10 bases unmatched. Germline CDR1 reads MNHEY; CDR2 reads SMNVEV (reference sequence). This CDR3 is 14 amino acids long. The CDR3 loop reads CASERQGGRNEQYF. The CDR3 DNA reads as TGTGCCAGCGAGAGACAGGGGGGCCGGAACGAGCAGTACTTC.

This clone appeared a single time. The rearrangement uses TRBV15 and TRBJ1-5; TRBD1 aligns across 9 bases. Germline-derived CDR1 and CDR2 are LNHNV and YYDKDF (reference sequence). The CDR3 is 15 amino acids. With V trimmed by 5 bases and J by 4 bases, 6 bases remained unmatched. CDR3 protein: CATSGTGTGNQPQHF. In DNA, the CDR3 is TGTGCCACCAGCGGGACCGGGACAGGGAATCAGCCCCAGCATTTT.

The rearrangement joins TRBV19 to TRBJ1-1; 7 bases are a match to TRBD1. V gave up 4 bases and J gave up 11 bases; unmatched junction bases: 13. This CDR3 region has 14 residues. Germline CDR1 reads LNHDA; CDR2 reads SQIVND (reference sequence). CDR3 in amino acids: CASSTPPGQRAAFF. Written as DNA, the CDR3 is TGTGCCAGTAGTACTCCCCCGGGACAGCGGGCGGCTTTCTTT.

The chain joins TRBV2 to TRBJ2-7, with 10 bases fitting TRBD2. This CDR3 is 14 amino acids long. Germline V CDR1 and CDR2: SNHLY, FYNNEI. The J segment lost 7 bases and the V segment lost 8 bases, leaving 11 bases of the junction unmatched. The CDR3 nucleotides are TGTGCCAGCGTTAGCGGGAGGAGCGATAAGGAGCAGTACTTC. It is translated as CASVSGRSDKEQYF.

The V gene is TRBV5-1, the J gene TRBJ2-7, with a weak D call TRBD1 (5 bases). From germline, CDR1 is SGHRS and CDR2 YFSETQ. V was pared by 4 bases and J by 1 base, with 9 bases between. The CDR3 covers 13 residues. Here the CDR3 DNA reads TGCGCCAGCAGCCAGGACAATTCCTACGAGCAGTACTTC. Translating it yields CASSQDNSYEQYF.

In DNA form, the CDR3 reads TGTGCCAGCAGTTCCGATGCCGGGGGGAGTGAAAAACTGTTTTTT. It codes for CASSSDAGGSEKLFF. The genes are TRBV28 and TRBJ1-4, with D possibly matching TRBD1 (5 bases). This CDR3 is 15 amino acids long. Between the trimmed V and J ends, which lost 4 bases and 7 bases, there was a span of 16 bases. Germline CDR1 and CDR2: MDHEN and SYDVKM.

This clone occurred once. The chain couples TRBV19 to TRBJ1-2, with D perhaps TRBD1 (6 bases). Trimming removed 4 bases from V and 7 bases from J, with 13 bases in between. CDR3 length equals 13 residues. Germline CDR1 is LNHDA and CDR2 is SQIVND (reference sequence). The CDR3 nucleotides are TGTGCCAGTAGTAATATGGGGGCAGCTGGCTACACCTTC. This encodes CASSNMGAAGYTF.

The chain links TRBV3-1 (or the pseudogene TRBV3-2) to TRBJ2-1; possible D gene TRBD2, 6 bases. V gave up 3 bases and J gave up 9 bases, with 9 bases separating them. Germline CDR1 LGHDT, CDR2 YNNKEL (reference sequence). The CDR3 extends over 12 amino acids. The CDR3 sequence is CASSQTRLEQFF. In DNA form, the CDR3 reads TGTGCCAGCAGCCAGACTAGACTTGAGCAGTTCTTC.

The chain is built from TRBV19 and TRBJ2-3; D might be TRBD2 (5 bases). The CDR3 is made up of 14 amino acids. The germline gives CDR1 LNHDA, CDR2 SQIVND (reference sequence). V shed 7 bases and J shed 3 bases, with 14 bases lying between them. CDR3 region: CASTPIGVTDTQYF. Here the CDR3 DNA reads TGTGCCAGTACTCCAATCGGGGTGACAGATACGCAGTATTTT.

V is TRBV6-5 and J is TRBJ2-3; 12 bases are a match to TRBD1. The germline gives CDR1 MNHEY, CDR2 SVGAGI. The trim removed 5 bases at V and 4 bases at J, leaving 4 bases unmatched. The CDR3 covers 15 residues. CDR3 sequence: CASSLGQGAADTQYF. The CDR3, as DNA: TGTGCCAGCAGTCTGGGACAGGGGGCGGCAGATACGCAGTATTTT.

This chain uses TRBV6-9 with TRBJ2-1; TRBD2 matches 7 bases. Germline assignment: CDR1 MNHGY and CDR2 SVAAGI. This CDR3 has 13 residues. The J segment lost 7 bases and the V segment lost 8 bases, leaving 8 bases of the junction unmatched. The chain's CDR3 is CASQGGPRNEQFF. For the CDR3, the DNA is TGTGCCAGCCAGGGAGGGCCGAGAAATGAGCAGTTCTTC.

For the CDR3, the DNA is TGTGCCACCAGCAGAGATGAAGGTCGCGGTCGGAACACTGAAGCTTTCTTT. It specifies CATSRDEGRGRNTEAFF. The rearrangement uses TRBV15 and TRBJ1-1, with D unresolved. CDR3 length: 17 residues. V lost 0 bases, J lost 1 base, and 15 bases lay in between. Germline assignment: CDR1 LNHNV and CDR2 YYDKDF (reference sequence).

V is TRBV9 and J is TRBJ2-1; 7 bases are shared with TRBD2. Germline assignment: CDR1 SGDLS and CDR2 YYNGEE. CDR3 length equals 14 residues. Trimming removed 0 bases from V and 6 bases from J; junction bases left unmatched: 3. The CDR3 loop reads CASSVELATNEQFF. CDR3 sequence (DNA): TGTGCCAGCAGCGTAGAACTAGCGACCAATGAGCAGTTCTTC.

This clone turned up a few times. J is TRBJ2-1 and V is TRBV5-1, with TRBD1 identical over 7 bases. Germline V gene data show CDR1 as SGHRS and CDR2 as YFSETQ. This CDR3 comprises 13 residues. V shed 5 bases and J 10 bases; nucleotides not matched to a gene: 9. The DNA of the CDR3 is TGCGCCAGCAGATTAACAGGGGCAGGGGAGCAGTTCTTC. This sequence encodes CASRLTGAGEQFF.